The T cell receptor (beta chain) described here comes from a study of T cells in Graves' hyperthyroidism and ophthalmopathy. This CDR3 has 14 residues. Trimming removed 5 bases from V and 4 bases from J; junction bases left unmatched: 6. Using RNA transcripts as the source, TCR beta CDR3 regions were amplified. With the HTBI primer set, the TCR CDR3 went through a first round of RT-PCR. TCRdb reprocessed the multiplex PCR reads with MiXCR, giving one entry per CDR3 protein. The sample lists more than 500,000 distinct CDR3 sequences, around 13% occurring once. Subjects aged 18 to 65 presented with newly diagnosed hyperthyroidism of less than 2 months' duration. The study based diagnoses on clinical symptoms, serum thyroxine and TRAb, thyroid ultrasound and orbital computed tomography. This clonotype was recorded many times.

Input material: blood. J is TRBJ1-1 and V is TRBV12-3 or TRBV12-4, with 8 bases aligning to TRBD1. The source of this sequence is a woman between 40 and 50 years old with Graves' hyperthyroidism. The CDR3 region has the DNA TGTGCCAGCAGTCCTAGGACAGGGAGCACTGAAGCTTTCTTT. Translation gives CASSPRTGSTEAFF.